This T cell receptor (beta chain) was sequenced during a study of blood T cell repertoires in COVID-19 (dated by TCRdb to 2018 to 2020). Looking at the study overall: Collaborator samples came from the United States, Italy and Spain and covered acute and convalescent phases of COVID-19. The samples were drawn from the first 160 participants of the ongoing ImmuneRACE study and from under 1,500 subjects provided by 6 global collaborators. Where available, HLA class I and class II types were taken from metadata supplied by the sample provider and were not determined by assay-based typing. The prospective study material was composed of cDNA or gDNA derived from T cells, B-cell-depleted T cells, or PBMCs. The sample metadata nearly always contained a de-identified subject ID, COVID-19 status, age in years and sex. Subjects who had been exposed to COVID-19, were actively infected with it, or had recovered from it provided the deeply sampled blood TCRbeta repertoires that made up the dataset. The repertoires were released in a freely available public database meant as a resource for research on the immune response to SARS-CoV-2.

Here is what the overall study found, with its caveats: Clinical and demographic metadata were provided uncurated, with the amount varying by source and participant.

The immunoSEQ Assay, a bias-controlled multiplex PCR, was used to amplify TCRbeta CDR3 regions from genomic DNA. On the authors' methods: Nucleated cell counts per sample were estimated from amplification of reference gene primers within the assay. To quantify the absolute abundance of each unique TCRbeta CDR3 rearrangement, sequence reads were collapsed and filtered. For each sample, productive Simpson clonality was calculated as the square root of Simpson's diversity index over productive rearrangements. In its TCRdb copy, this immuneACCESS table keeps in-frame sequences only and misses some clones. Where compared with another copy, unresolved V genes explain less than half of these, and the others have no known cause. V, J and clone size are those of that table, while D and trimming were read from the DNA. The sample table shows about 180,000 clones, and over 70% are seen once. In total, the top ten clones hold under 15% of the sample.

Enrolling through a virtual design, the prospective study's participants ranged in age from roughly 18 to 90 years and lived across roughly 24 United States geographic areas. In the prospective study, participants were assigned to cohorts based on the clinical history participants reported in a screening survey and a study questionnaire. A participant counted as exposed if, within 2 weeks of entering the study, that participant had been in contact with someone who had a PCR-confirmed or clinician-diagnosed COVID-19 case. In the prospective study, whole blood, serum and a nasopharyngeal or oropharyngeal swab were collected from each participant by mobile phlebotomists. Participants in the prospective study had the option to provide additional blood draws and questionnaires over a roughly two-month period. Before DNA extraction, blood samples from the prospective study were shipped at room temperature or frozen.

A remark on this clone: Its antigen specificity is not known. Base-call qualities are not available, and no considerably larger clone is one nucleotide away.

Sequences LNHDA (CDR1) and SQIVND (CDR2) are obtained from the germline V gene (reference sequence). Trimming takes 6 bases off V and 3 bases off J; junction bases not matched to a gene: 1. The CDR3 measures 12 amino acids from cysteine to phenylalanine. Kept here is only the CDR3 DNA, which spans 36 bases and is read in frame from base 1. The sequencing sample was made of PBMCs or T cells enriched from blood (not recorded which). The receptor chain draws on TRBV19 and TRBJ1-2; 7 junctional bases match TRBD1. This receptor was obtained from a man aged 55 to 70 who had been exposed to COVID-19. The DNA sequence follows: TGTGCCAGTAGAGGGACAGACTATGGCTACACCTTC. It translates as CASRGTDYGYTF. With all but the CDR3 taken from the reference TRBV19 and TRBJ1-2 genes, the full variable domain is: DGGITQSPKYLFRKEGQNVTLSCEQNLNHDAMYWYRQDPGQGLRLIYYSQIVNDFQKGDIAEGYSVSREKKESFPLTVTSAQKNPTAFYLCASRGTDYGYTFGSGTRLTVV.